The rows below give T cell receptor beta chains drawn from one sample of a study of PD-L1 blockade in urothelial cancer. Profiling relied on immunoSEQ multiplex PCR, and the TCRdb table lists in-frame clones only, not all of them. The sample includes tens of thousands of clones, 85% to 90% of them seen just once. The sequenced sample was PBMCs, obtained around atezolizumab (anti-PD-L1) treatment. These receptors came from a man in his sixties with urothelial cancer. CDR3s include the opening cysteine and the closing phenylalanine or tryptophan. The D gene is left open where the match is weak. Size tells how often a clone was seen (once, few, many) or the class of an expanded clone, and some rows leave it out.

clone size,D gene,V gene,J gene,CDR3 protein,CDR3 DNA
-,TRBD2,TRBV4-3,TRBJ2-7,CASSHKLLVAGEPPYEQYF,TGCGCCAGCAGCCATAAGCTTCTGGTAGCGGGAGAACCGCCCTACGAGCAGTACTTC
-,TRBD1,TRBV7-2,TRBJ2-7,CASSSKQGRPYEQYF,TGTGCCAGCAGCAGTAAACAGGGGCGCCCCTACGAGCAGTACTTC
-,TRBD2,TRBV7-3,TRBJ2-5,CASSPQSGLAGGETQYF,TGTGCCAGCAGCCCTCAGTCCGGACTAGCGGGGGGAGAGACCCAGTACTTC
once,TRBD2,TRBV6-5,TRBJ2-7,CASRPPLTSGREQYF,TGTGCCAGCAGACCACCCCTGACTAGCGGCCGCGAGCAGTACTTC
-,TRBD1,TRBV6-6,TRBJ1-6,CASSLTGEDSPLHF,TGTGCCAGCAGTTTAACAGGGGAGGATTCACCCCTCCACTTT
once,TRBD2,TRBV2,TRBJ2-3,CASKFRLAGGDDTQYF,TGTGCCAGCAAATTCCGACTAGCGGGAGGGGATGATACGCAGTATTTT
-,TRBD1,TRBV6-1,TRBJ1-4,CASSEEGQGIRKLFF,TGTGCCAGCAGTGAAGAGGGACAGGGTATCCGAAAACTGTTTTTT
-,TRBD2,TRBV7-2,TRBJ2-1,CASSYGTSGRRLSYNEQFF,TGTGCCAGCAGCTATGGGACTAGCGGGAGGAGACTCTCCTACAATGAGCAGTTCTTC
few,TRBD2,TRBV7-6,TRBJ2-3,CASSFGTSRGDTQYF,TGTGCCAGCAGCTTTGGGACTAGCAGAGGAGATACGCAGTATTTT
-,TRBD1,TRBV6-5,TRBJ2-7,CASSPRDSTYEQYF,TGTGCCAGCAGCCCCCGGGACAGCACCTACGAGCAGTACTTC